Each of the 22 T cell receptor beta chains below was sequenced from the same sample in a study of blood T cells in healthy people across ages. A sample-barcoded 5' primer and a J-beta primer mix were used in a second PCR of about 7 to 12 cycles. Each CDR3 protein is one row after TCRdb ran MiXCR on the 5' RACE reads. The sample records roughly 730,000 distinct CDR3 sequences, more than 50% being singletons. Sequenced input: blood. These receptors all stem from a man in his forties in good health.

DNA for the CDR3: TGTGCCAGCAGTTTCAACAGGGTTGGTGGCGAGCAGTACTTC. Its translation is CASSFNRVGGEQYF. The gene calls are TRBV27 and TRBJ2-5; D might be TRBD1 (6 bases). Matching the DNA end better, TRBJ2-7 makes the J call doubtful. The CDR3 extends over 14 amino acids. Germline V lookup: CDR1 MNHEY, CDR2 SMNVEV (reference sequence).

J is TRBJ2-5 and V is TRBV9; 9 bases are a match to TRBD2. CDR1 SGDLS and CDR2 YYNGEE come from the germline V gene. The junction had 8 bases not matched to a gene; V was cut back by 0 bases and J by 2 bases. The CDR3 is 17 amino acids. DNA of the CDR3: TGTGCCAGCAGCGTAGATGGTAGCGGGGGTCTACAAGAGACCCAGTACTTC. It encodes CASSVDGSGGLQETQYF.

V usage is TRBV4-3 and J usage is TRBJ1-3, with D perhaps TRBD1 (6 bases). V gave up 1 base and J gave up 4 bases, with 17 bases separating them. The germline gives CDR1 LGHNA, CDR2 YSLEER. This CDR3 is 17 amino acids long. In DNA, the CDR3 is TGCGCCAGCAGCCAAGGCTTGGGACATATGGGGGGAAACACCATATATTTT. Residues: CASSQGLGHMGGNTIYF.

The J gene is TRBJ2-5, the V gene TRBV7-2, with 8 bases lining up with TRBD2. Trimming at V came to 1 base and at J to 13 bases, leaving 11 bases not matched to a gene. Germline V gene lookup returns CDR1 SGHTA and CDR2 FQGNSA. The CDR3 covers 14 residues. CDR3 sequence (DNA): TGTGCCAGCAGCTTAGATTGGACTAGCTACGAGCGGTACTTC. Translated: CASSLDWTSYERYF.

The rearrangement uses TRBV20-1 and TRBJ2-7, with D unclear. This CDR3 comprises 13 residues. Germline CDR1 DFQATT, CDR2 SNEGSKA (reference sequence). V was shortened by 0 bases and J by 4 bases, with 10 bases between the two germline ends. This CDR3 reads CSARDEFGYEQYF. The CDR3 DNA sequence: TGCAGTGCTAGAGATGAGTTTGGGTACGAGCAGTACTTC.

This chain connects TRBV3-1 to TRBJ2-1; D assignment may be TRBD1 or TRBD2 (5 bases each). Trimming stripped 4 bases from V and 4 bases from J, with 14 bases between. CDR1 is LGHDT, CDR2 YNNKEL, per germline (reference sequence). The length of the CDR3 is 15 residues. The DNA for the CDR3 is TGTGCCAGCAGCCTGAGGGACGGACTGTACAATGAGCAGTTCTTC. This translates into CASSLRDGLYNEQFF.

This clonotype was picked up many times. The V gene is TRBV6-4, the J gene TRBJ2-1, with D hard to call. The CDR3 consists of 15 residues. V lost 0 bases, J lost 6 bases, and 12 bases lay in between. In germline, CDR1 is MRHNA, CDR2 SNTAGT. CDR3 in DNA: TGTGCCAGCAGTGACTCGATTTCGGGTGGCAATGAGCAGTTCTTC. This codes for CASSDSISGGNEQFF.

The genes are TRBV3-1 and TRBJ2-7; 9 nucleotides align to TRBD2. Gene TRBJ2-5 matches the end of the DNA better, so the J call may be wrong. The CDR3 totals 15 residues. Germline CDR1 reads LGHDT; CDR2 reads YNNKEL (reference sequence). The CDR3 DNA sequence: TGTGCCAGCAGCCAAAATAGCGGGAGCAGTGAGACCCAGTACTTC. Translated: CASSQNSGSSETQYF.

The J gene is TRBJ1-5, the V gene TRBV6-6; D is unresolved. Germline values: CDR1 MNHNY, CDR2 SVGAGI (reference sequence). V shed 6 bases and J shed 10 bases, with 13 bases lying between them. The CDR3 runs 12 residues. The CDR3 reads CASRPLQDPQHF. The CDR3 nucleotides are TGTGCCAGCAGGCCTCTACAAGATCCCCAGCATTTT.

The chain carries TRBV25-1 and TRBJ2-1; 8 bases map to TRBD2. V trimming: 4 bases; J trimming: 2 bases; junction bases outside the gene matches: 22. CDR1 and CDR2 from the germline V gene are MGHDK and SYGVNS. The CDR3 spans 21 residues. DNA of the CDR3: TGTGCCAGCAGTGCCTGGGCGGGGCATGTAGCGGGAATGGGCCCCTACAATGAGCAGTTCTTC. Its protein is CASSAWAGHVAGMGPYNEQFF.

J is TRBJ2-7 and V is TRBV4-2, with TRBD1 identical over 9 bases. V gave up 4 bases and J gave up 3 bases; unmatched junction bases: 7. Germline lookup yields CDR1 LGHNA and CDR2 YNFKEQ. This CDR3 has 15 amino acids. CDR3 sequence: CASSRETGGGYEQYF. The CDR3 coding sequence is TGTGCCAGCAGCCGGGAGACAGGGGGTGGCTACGAGCAGTACTTC.

CDR3 sequence (DNA): TGTGCCAGCGAGGGAAACAGCCCAGACTCTGGAAACACCATATATTTT. It translates to CASEGNSPDSGNTIYF. J is TRBJ1-3 and V is TRBV6-5, with D unclear. Germline CDR1 reads MNHEY; CDR2 reads SVGAGI. V was cut by 8 bases and J by 0 bases, with 17 bases left in between. This CDR3 region has 16 residues.

Points on this clonotype: One junction end disagrees with the germline gene, perhaps due to a read error. This chain links TRBV12-3 or TRBV12-4 with TRBJ2-3; no clear D. The CDR3 is 12 amino acids. Here the CDR3 DNA reads TGTGCCAGCAGATGGAGAGCAGATGCGCAGTATTTT. The encoded protein is CASRWRADAQYF.

The V and J genes are TRBV28 and TRBJ1-2; D not resolved. Per the germline V gene, CDR1 is MDHEN and CDR2 is SYDVKM. V was shortened by 2 bases and J by 5 bases, with 9 bases between the two germline ends. The CDR3 loop spans 13 amino acids. The chain's CDR3 is CASSLIWTYGYTF. In nucleotides, the CDR3 is TGTGCCAGCAGTTTAATCTGGACTTATGGCTACACCTTC.

This clonotype was seen a handful of times. V gene TRBV29-1 combines with J gene TRBJ1-1, with D unresolved. The CDR3 has 14 amino acids. V lost 3 bases and J 0 bases, leaving 11 bases between the germline ends. The V gene's germline CDR1 is SQVTM and CDR2 ANQGSEA. The CDR3 DNA reads as TGCAGCGTTGAGGTTGCGATTCTGAACACTGAAGCTTTCTTT. As protein: CSVEVAILNTEAFF.

In this sample, this clonotype turned up a few times. The rearrangement uses TRBV20-1 and TRBJ2-7, with no clear D. V lost 3 bases to trimming and J lost 3 bases, with 18 bases between them. The CDR3 covers 15 residues. The germline V gene encodes CDR1 DFQATT and CDR2 SNEGSKA (reference sequence). CDR3 sequence reads: CSASRAAPTYYEQYF. In DNA form, the CDR3 reads TGCAGTGCTAGTAGGGCAGCCCCTACTTACTACGAGCAGTACTTC.

The V call is TRBV6-1, the J call TRBJ1-1, with D unresolved. Trimming left V 0 bases short and J 5 bases short, with 13 bases between. Germline V gene lookup returns CDR1 MNHNS and CDR2 SASEGT. CDR3 length: 15 amino acids. This chain's CDR3 is CASSEALVRATEAFF. The CDR3 DNA is TGTGCCAGCAGTGAAGCCCTCGTGCGTGCGACTGAAGCTTTCTTT.

V gene TRBV6-1 combines with J gene TRBJ2-5, with 10 bases lining up with TRBD2. The germline CDR1 and CDR2 sequences are MNHNS and SASEGT. The CDR3 covers 15 residues. With 3 bases clipped from V and 0 bases from J, the junction kept 1 base outside the gene matches. CDR3 in amino acids: CASSETSGYQETQYF. CDR3 bases: TGTGCCAGCAGTGAGACTAGCGGGTACCAAGAGACCCAGTACTTC.

This clonotype showed up many times. The chain has TRBV5-4 and TRBJ2-7, with D unclear. The CDR3 loop spans 11 amino acids. Germline V lookup: CDR1 SGHNT, CDR2 YYREEE (reference sequence). The ends were cut back, 4 bases at V and 7 bases at J, with 9 bases in the middle. CDR3 DNA sequence: TGTGCCAGCAGCCTAAAGGAGGAGCAGTACTTC. This sequence encodes CASSLKEEQYF.

The gene calls are TRBV4-2 and TRBJ1-2, with D unclear. V lost 1 base to trimming and J lost 7 bases, with 10 bases between them. The germline V gene encodes CDR1 LGHNA and CDR2 YNFKEQ. The CDR3 runs 13 residues. In DNA, the CDR3 is TGTGCCAGCAGCCAAGGCGGAATAACTGGCTACACCTTC. It translates to CASSQGGITGYTF.

There are a few counts of this clonotype. J is TRBJ2-4 and V is TRBV13; 9 nucleotides agree with TRBD1. The CDR3 extends over 13 amino acids. Germline assignment: CDR1 PRHDT and CDR2 FYEKMQ (reference sequence). V gave up 2 bases and J gave up 15 bases; unmatched junction bases: 8. CDR3 sequence: CASSLSSGQGLYF. The CDR3, as DNA: TGTGCCAGCAGCTTATCGAGTGGACAGGGGTTGTACTTC.

The chain links TRBV2 to TRBJ1-2, with a possible D match to TRBD1 (6 bases). V was cut by 4 bases and J by 8 bases, with 14 bases left in between. There are 13 residues in the CDR3. Germline lookup yields CDR1 SNHLY and CDR2 FYNNEI. The DNA of the CDR3 is TGTGCCAGCAGTGCAGTTACAGGGTACGGCTACACCTTC. This translates into CASSAVTGYGYTF.